The entry below gives a single TCR beta chain sequence along with its context. Germline and junction disagree at one end, which may indicate a read error. This table comes from immunoSEQ multiplex PCR, and its TCRdb copy is limited to in-frame clones, with some not included. The sample has about 53,000 clones; around 83% are singletons. The data were taken from a study of blood T cell repertoires in COVID-19. The wider study: PBMCs, B-cell-depleted T cells, or T cells were the source of the cDNA or gDNA that made up the material.

The material sequenced was peripheral blood. The clonotype originates from a man in his 70s with active COVID-19.

CDR3 region: CASSEEGDTEAFF. DNA for the CDR3: TGTGCCAGCAGCGAAGAGGGGGACACTGAAGCTTTCTTT. The chain carries TRBV2 and TRBJ1-1, with a weak D call TRBD1 (6 bases). Germline CDR1 and CDR2: SNHLY and FYNNEI. The CDR3 contains 13 residues. Filled out from reference TRBV2 and TRBJ1-1, the complete variable domain reads EPEVTQTPSHQVTQMGQEVILRCVPISNHLYFYWYRQILGQKVEFLVSFYNNEISEKSEIFDDQFSVERPDGSNFTLKIRSTKLEDSAMYFCASSEEGDTEAFFGQGTRLTVV.